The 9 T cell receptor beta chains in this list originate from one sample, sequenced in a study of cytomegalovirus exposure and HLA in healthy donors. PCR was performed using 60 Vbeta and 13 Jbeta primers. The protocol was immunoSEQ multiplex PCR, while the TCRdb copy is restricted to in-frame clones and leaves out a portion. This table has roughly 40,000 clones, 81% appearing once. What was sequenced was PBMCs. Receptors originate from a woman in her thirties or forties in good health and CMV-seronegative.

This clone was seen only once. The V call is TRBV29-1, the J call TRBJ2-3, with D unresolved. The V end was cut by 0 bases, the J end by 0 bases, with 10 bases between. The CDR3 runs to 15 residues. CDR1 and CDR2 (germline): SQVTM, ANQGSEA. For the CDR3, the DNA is TGCAGCGTTGAAGAGGGCAGATTTAGCACAGATACGCAGTATTTT. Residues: CSVEEGRFSTDTQYF.

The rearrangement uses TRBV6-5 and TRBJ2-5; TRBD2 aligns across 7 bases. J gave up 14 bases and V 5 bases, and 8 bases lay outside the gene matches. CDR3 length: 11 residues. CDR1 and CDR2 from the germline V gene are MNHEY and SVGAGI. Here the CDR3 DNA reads TGTGCCAGCAGTCAGGGACTAAATAAATACTTC. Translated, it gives CASSQGLNKYF.

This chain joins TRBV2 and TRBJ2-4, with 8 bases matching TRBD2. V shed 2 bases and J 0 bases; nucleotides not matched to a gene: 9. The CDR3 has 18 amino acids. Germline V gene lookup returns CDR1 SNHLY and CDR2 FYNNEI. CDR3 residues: CASSEPGGVGRAKNIQYF. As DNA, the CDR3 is TGTGCCAGCAGTGAACCGGGAGGGGTCGGACGAGCCAAAAACATTCAGTACTTC.

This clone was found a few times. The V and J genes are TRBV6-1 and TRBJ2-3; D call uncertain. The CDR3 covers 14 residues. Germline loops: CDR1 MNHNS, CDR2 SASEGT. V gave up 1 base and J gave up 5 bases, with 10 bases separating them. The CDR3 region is CASSEVVVEDTQYF. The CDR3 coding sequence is TGTGCCAGCAGTGAAGTAGTAGTCGAAGATACGCAGTATTTT.

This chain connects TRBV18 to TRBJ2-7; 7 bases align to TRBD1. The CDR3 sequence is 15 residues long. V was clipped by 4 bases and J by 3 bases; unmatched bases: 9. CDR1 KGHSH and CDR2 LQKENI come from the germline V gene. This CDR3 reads CASSQTDRAIYEQYF. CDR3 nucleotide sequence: TGTGCCAGCTCACAGACCGACAGGGCCATCTACGAGCAGTACTTC.

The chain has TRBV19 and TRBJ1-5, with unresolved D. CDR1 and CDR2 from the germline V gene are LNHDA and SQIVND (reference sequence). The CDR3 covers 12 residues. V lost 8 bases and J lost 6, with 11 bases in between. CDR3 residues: CASHVVGQPQHF. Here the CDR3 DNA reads TGTGCCAGTCACGTGGTCGGTCAGCCCCAGCATTTT.

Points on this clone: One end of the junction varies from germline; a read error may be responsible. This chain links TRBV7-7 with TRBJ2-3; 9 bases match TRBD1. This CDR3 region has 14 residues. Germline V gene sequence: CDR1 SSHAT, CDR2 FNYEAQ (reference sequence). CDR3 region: CASSPGTGTDTQYF. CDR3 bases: TGTGCTAGCAGCCCCGGGACAGGGACAGATACGCAGTATTTT.

The CDR3 protein is CASSSTLGGSSGGSDTQYF. For the CDR3, the DNA is TGCGCCAGCAGCTCGACATTAGGGGGCTCTAGCGGGGGTTCAGATACGCAGTATTTT. The chain couples TRBV5-1 to TRBJ2-3, with 10 bases matching TRBD2. CDR3 length equals 19 residues. Germline CDR1 is SGHRS and CDR2 is YFSETQ. After removal of 3 bases from V and 4 bases from J, the junction contained 17 bases not matched to a gene.

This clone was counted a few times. As DNA, the CDR3 is TGTGCCAGTAGCGCTATTCGGGATCAGCCCCAGCATTTT. Translating gives CASSAIRDQPQHF. The gene calls are TRBV19 and TRBJ1-5; the D is unclear. The germline V and J ends were trimmed by 6 bases and 5 bases, with 11 bases remaining between them. Germline values: CDR1 LNHDA, CDR2 SQIVND (reference sequence). This CDR3 region has 13 residues.